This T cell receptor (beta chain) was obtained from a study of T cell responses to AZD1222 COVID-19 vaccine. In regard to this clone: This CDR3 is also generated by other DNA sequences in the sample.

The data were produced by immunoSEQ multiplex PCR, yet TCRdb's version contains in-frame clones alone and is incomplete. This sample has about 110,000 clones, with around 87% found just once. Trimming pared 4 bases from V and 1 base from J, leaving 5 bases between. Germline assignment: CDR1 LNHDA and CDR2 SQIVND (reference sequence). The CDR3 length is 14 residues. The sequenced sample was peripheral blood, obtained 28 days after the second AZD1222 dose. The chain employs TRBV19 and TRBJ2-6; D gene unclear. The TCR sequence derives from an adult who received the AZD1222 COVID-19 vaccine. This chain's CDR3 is CASSKGSGANVLTF. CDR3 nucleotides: TGTGCCAGTAGTAAAGGGTCTGGGGCCAACGTCCTGACTTTC.